Below, 5 T cell receptor beta chains from the same sample are listed, as sequenced in a study of Ad26.COV2.S vaccination and SARS-CoV-2 variants. The treatment denotes: over 15 received Ad26.COV2.S at low or high dose, single or two shots; about 5 received placebo; per-sample allocation not given. Sampling happened 63 days after the first vaccine or placebo injection. Generated by immunoSEQ multiplex PCR, the TCRdb table keeps only in-frame clones and is missing some. The sample consists of over 400,000 clones, 90% of them appearing once. This specimen consisted of peripheral blood, obtained in a trial of Ad26.COV2.S vaccine versus placebo. The receptor source for this set is a person between 18 and 60 years old who received the Ad26.COV2.S COVID-19 vaccine or a placebo.

V is TRBV7-6 and J is TRBJ2-7, with D possibly TRBD1 on 5 matching bases. Germline V gives CDR1 SGHVS, CDR2 FNYEAQ. This CDR3 comprises 15 residues. Trimming removed 1 base at V and 3 bases at J, with 13 bases between. The CDR3 DNA is TGTGCCAGCAGCTTAGGGCAGGGAATAAACTACGAGCAGTACTTC. Its protein product is CASSLGQGINYEQYF.

The chain carries TRBV5-4 and TRBJ1-4; 8 nucleotides line up with TRBD1. Germline assignment: CDR1 SGHNT and CDR2 YYREEE (reference sequence). V was clipped by 4 bases and J by 8 bases; unmatched bases: 7. The CDR3 length is 14 residues. The chain's CDR3 is CASSIRGPGEKLFF. CDR3 in DNA: TGTGCCAGCAGCATCAGGGGGCCTGGGGAAAAACTGTTTTTT.

The chain employs TRBV9 and TRBJ2-2; D is possibly TRBD1 (5 bases). Germline-derived CDR1 and CDR2 are SGDLS and YYNGEE. Trimming cost V 1 base and J 3 bases, with 13 bases left between them. This CDR3 spans 16 amino acids. The CDR3 sequence: CASSVSRTTYTGELFF. DNA for the CDR3: TGTGCCAGCAGCGTATCTCGGACAACCTACACCGGGGAGCTGTTTTTT. The full variable domain, with the rest looked up from reference TRBV9 and TRBJ2-2, is DSGVTQTPKHLITATGQRVTLRCSPRSGDLSVYWYQQSLDQGLQFLIQYYNGEERAKGNILERFSAQQFPDLHSELNLSSLELGDSALYFCASSVSRTTYTGELFFGEGSRLTVL.

In its sample, this clone was seen a few times. The V and J genes are TRBV2 and TRBJ1-5; 8 bases map to TRBD1. This CDR3 spans 14 amino acids. Per the germline V gene, CDR1 is SNHLY and CDR2 is FYNNEI. The V and J ends lost 6 bases and 2 bases, in that order; junction bases with no gene match: 3. CDR3 sequence: CASRDRVGNQPQHF. In DNA form, the CDR3 reads TGTGCCAGCAGGGACAGGGTCGGCAATCAGCCCCAGCATTTT.

The rearrangement links TRBV11-2 to TRBJ2-5; tentatively, D is TRBD2 (5 bases). CDR1 and CDR2 (germline): SGHAT, FQNNGV. CDR3 size: 15 residues. V was pared by 6 bases and J by 1 base, with 15 bases between. CDR3 sequence reads: CASSPGSGFQETQYF. In DNA, the CDR3 is TGTGCCAGCAGTCCAGGCAGCGGATTCCAAGAGACCCAGTACTTC.